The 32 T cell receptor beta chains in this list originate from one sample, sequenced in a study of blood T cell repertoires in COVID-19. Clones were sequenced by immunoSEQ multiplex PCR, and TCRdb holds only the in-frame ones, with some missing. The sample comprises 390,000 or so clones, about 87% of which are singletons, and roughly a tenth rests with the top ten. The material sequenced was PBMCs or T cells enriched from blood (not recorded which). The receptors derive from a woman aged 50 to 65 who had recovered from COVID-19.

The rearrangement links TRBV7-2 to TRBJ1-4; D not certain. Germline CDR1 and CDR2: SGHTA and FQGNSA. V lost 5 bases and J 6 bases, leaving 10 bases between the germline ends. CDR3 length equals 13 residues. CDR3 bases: TGTGCCAGCAGCATCTTATCGTATGAAAAACTGTTTTTT. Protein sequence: CASSILSYEKLFF. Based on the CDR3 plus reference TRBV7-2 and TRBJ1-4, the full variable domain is GAGVSQSPSNKVTEKGKDVELRCDPISGHTALYWYRQSLGQGLEFLIYFQGNSAPDKSGLPSDRFSAERTGGSVSTLTIQRTQQEDSAVYLCASSILSYEKLFFGSGTQLSVL.

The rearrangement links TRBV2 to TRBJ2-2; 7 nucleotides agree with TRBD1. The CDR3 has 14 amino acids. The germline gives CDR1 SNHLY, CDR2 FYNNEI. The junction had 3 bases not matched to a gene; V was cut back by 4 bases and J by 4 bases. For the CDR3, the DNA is TGTGCCAGCAGTGGGCAGGGGGTCACCGGGGAGCTGTTTTTT. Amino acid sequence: CASSGQGVTGELFF.

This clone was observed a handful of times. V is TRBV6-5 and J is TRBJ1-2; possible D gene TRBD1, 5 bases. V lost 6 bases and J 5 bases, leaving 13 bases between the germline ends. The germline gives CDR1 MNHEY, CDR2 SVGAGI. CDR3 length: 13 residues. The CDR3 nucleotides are TGTGCCAGCAGCCTCAGGGAGGGGTATGGCTACACCTTC. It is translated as CASSLREGYGYTF.

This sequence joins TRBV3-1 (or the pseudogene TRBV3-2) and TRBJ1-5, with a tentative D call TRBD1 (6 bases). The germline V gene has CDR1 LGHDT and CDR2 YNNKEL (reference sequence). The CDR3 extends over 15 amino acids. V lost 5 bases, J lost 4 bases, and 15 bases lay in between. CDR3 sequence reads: CASSTRTECNQPQHF. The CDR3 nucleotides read TGTGCCAGCAGCACCCGGACAGAGTGTAATCAGCCCCAGCATTTT.

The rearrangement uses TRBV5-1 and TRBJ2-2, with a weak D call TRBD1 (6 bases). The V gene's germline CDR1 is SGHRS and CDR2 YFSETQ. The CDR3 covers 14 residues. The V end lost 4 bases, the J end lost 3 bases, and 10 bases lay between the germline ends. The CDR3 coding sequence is TGCGCCAGCAGCCAGGACAGTCACACCGGGGAGCTGTTTTTT. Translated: CASSQDSHTGELFF.

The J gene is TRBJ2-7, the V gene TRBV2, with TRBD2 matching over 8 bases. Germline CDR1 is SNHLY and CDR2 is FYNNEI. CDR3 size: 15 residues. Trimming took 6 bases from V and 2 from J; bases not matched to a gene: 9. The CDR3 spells CASSQLAAVPYEQYF. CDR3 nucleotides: TGTGCCAGCAGCCAACTAGCGGCAGTTCCCTACGAGCAGTACTTC.

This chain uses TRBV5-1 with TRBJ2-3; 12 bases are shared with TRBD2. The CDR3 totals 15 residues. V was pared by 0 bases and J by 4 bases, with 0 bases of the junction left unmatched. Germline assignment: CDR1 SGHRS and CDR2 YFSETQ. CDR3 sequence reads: CASSLGTSGADTQYF. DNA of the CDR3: TGCGCCAGCAGCTTGGGGACTAGCGGGGCAGATACGCAGTATTTT.

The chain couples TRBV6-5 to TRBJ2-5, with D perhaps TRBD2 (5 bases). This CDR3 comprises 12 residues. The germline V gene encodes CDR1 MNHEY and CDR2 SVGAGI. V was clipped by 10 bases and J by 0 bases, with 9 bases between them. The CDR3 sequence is CATRGYQETQYF. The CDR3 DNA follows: TGTGCCACACGAGGGTACCAAGAGACCCAGTACTTC.

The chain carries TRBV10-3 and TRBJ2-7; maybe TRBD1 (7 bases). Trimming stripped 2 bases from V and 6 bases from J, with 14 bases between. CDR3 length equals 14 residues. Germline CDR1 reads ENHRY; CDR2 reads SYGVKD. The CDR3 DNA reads TGTGCCATCAGTGAGCCAGGGGGGTATAGCGAGCAGTACTTC. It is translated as CAISEPGGYSEQYF.

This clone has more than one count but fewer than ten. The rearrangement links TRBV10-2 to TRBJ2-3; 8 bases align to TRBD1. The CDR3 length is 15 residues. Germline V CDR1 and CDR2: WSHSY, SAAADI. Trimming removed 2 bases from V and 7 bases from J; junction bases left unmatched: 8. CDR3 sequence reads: CASSEAQGAVYTQYF. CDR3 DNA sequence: TGCGCCAGCAGTGAGGCGCAGGGGGCTGTCTATACGCAGTATTTT.

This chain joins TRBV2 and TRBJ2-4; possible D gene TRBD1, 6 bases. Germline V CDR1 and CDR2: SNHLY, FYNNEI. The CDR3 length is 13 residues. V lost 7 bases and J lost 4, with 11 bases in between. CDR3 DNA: TGTGCCAGCAAGTGGGACACAAAAAACATTCAGTACTTC. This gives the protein CASKWDTKNIQYF.

The CDR3 loop reads CSVDTYRQANTEAFF. DNA of the CDR3: TGCAGCGTTGATACTTACAGACAAGCTAACACTGAAGCTTTCTTT. The chain uses TRBV29-1 and TRBJ1-1; D unclear. This CDR3 has 15 residues. The germline CDR1 and CDR2 sequences are SQVTM and ANQGSEA. V lost 3 bases, J lost 2 bases, and 16 bases lay in between.

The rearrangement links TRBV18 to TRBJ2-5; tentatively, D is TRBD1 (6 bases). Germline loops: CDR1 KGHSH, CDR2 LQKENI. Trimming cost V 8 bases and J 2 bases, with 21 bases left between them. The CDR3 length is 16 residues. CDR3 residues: CASTPRVGTRQETQYF. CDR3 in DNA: TGTGCCAGCACCCCCCGGGTTGGGACAAGACAAGAGACCCAGTACTTC.

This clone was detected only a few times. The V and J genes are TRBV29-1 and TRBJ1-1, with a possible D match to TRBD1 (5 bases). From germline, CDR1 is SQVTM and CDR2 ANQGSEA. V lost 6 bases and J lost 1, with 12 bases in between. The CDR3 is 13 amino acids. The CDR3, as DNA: TGCAGCGTCGGGTCGACAGCGAACACTGAAGCTTTCTTT. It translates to CSVGSTANTEAFF.

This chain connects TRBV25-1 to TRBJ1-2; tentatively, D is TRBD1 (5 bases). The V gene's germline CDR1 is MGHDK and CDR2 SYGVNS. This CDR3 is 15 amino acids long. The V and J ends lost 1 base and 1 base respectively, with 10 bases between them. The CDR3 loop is CASSEFRDGNYGYTF. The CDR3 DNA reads TGTGCCAGCAGTGAATTCAGGGATGGTAACTATGGCTACACCTTC.

This chain's CDR3 is CASSNPGQGAKPTFF. The CDR3 nucleotides are TGTGCCTCAAGTAACCCGGGACAGGGGGCTAAACCTACGTTCTTC. This sequence joins TRBV10-3 and TRBJ2-1; 12 positions agree with TRBD1. Trimming removed 11 bases from V and 15 bases from J; junction bases left unmatched: 20. Per germline, CDR1 ENHRY and CDR2 SYGVKD. CDR3 length: 15 amino acids.

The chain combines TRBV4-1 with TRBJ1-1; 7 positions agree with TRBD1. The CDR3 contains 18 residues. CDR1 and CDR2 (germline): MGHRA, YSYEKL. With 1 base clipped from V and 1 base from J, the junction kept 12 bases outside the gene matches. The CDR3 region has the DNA TGCGCCAGCAGCCAAGGATTCTCCGGGACAGCGTGGAACACTGAAGCTTTCTTT. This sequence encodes CASSQGFSGTAWNTEAFF.

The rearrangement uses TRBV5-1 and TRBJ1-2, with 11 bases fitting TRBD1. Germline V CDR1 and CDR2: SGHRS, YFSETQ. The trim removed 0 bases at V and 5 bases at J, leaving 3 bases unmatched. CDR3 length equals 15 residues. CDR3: CASSLGDRGFYGYTF. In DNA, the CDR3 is TGCGCCAGCAGCTTGGGGGACAGGGGGTTTTATGGCTACACCTTC.

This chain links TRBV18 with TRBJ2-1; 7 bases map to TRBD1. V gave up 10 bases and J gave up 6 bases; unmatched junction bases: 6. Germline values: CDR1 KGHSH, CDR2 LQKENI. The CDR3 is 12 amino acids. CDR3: CATRDRINEQFF. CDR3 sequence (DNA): TGTGCCACTCGGGACAGAATCAATGAGCAGTTCTTC.

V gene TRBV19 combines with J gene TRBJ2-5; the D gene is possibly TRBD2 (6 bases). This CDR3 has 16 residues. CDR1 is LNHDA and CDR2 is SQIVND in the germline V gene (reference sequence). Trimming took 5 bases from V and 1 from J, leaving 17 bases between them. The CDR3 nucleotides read TGTGCCAGTAGTCAACGCGTTACCGGGGGCCAAGAGACCCAGTACTTC. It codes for CASSQRVTGGQETQYF.

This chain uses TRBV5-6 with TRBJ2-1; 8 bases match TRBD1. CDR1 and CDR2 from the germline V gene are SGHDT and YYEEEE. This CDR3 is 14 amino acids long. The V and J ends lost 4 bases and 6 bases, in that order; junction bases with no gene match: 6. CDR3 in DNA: TGTGCCAGCAGCATCGGACAGGGATTCAATGAGCAGTTCTTC. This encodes CASSIGQGFNEQFF. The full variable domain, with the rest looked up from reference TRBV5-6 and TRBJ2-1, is DAGVTQSPTHLIKTRGQQVTLRCSPKSGHDTVSWYQQALGQGPQFIFQYYEEEERQRGNFPDRFSGHQFPNYSSELNVNALLLGDSALYLCASSIGQGFNEQFFGPGTRLTVL.

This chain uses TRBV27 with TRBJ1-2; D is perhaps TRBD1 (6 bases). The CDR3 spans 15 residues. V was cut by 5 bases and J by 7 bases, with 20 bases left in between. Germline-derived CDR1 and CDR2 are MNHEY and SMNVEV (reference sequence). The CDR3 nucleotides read TGTGCCAGCAGTCCAGGGGCAGGCGATATACGTGGCTACACCTTC. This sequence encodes CASSPGAGDIRGYTF.

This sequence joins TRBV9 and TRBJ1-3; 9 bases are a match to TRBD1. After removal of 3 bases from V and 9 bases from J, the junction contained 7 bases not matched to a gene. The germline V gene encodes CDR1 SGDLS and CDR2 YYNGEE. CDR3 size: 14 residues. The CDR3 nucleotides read TGTGCCAGCAGCGAGGGACAGGGCATGGTCACCATATATTTT. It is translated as CASSEGQGMVTIYF.

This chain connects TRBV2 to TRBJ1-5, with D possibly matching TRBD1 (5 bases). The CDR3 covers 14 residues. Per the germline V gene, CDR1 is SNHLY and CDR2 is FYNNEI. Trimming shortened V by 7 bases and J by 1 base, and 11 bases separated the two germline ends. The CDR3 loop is CASNSQGSNQPQHF. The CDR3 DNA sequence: TGTGCCAGCAATAGTCAGGGCAGCAATCAGCCCCAGCATTTT.

CDR3 DNA sequence: TGCGCCAGCAGCGGGGCCAATGAGCAGTTCTTC. Protein sequence: CASSGANEQFF. The V and J genes are TRBV5-1 and TRBJ2-1, with D tentatively TRBD1 (5 bases). V dropped 4 bases and J dropped 6 bases, with 5 bases sitting between them. The CDR3 has 11 amino acids. CDR1 is SGHRS, CDR2 YFSETQ, per germline.

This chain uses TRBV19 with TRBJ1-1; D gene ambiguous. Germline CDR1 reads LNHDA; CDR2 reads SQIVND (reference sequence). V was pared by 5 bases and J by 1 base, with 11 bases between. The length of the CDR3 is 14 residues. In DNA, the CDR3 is TGTGCCAGTAGTCTTAGGGAGGGGAACACTGAAGCTTTCTTT. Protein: CASSLREGNTEAFF. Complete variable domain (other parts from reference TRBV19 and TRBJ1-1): DGGITQSPKYLFRKEGQNVTLSCEQNLNHDAMYWYRQDPGQGLRLIYYSQIVNDFQKGDIAEGYSVSREKKESFPLTVTSAQKNPTAFYLCASSLREGNTEAFFGQGTRLTVV.

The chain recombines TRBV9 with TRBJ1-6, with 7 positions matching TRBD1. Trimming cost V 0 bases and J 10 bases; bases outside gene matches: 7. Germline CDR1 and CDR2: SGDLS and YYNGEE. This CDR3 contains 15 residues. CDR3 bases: TGTGCCAGCAGCGTAGATGACAGGGTGGGATCACCCCTCCACTTT. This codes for CASSVDDRVGSPLHF.

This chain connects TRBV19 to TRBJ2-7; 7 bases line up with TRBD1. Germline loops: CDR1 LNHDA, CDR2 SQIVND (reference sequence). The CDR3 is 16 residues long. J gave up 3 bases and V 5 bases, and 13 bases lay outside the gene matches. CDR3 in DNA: TGTGCCAGTAGTGCCCCGGTGGGACAGCGTAACTACGAGCAGTACTTC. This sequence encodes CASSAPVGQRNYEQYF.

The CDR3 spells CASSGGSSGYNEQFF. CDR3 nucleotides: TGTGCCAGCAGTGGTGGGTCTAGCGGATACAATGAGCAGTTCTTC. The chain links TRBV2 to TRBJ2-1; the match to TRBD2 covers 7 bases. Trimming removed 4 bases from V and 4 bases from J; junction bases left unmatched: 7. This CDR3 has 15 amino acids. Germline loops: CDR1 SNHLY, CDR2 FYNNEI.

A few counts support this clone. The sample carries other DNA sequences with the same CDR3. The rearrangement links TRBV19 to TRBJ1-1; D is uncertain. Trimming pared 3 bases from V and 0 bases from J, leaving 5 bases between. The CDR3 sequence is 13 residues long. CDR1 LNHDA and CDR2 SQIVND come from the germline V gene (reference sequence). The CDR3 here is CASSIRVNTEAFF. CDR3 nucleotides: TGTGCCAGTAGTATTCGGGTGAACACTGAAGCTTTCTTT.

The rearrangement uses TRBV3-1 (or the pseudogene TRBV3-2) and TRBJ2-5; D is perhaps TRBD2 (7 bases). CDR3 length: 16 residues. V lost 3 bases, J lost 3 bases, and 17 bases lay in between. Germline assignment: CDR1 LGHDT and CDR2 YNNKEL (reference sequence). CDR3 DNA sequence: TGTGCCAGCAGCCACGGGGGGCGCTCCGCTGAAGAGACCCAGTACTTC. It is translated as CASSHGGRSAEETQYF.

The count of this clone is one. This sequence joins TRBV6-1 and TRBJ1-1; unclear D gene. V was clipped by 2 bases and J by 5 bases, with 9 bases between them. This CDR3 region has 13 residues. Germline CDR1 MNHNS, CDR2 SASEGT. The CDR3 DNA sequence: TGTGCCAGCAGTGAACGCGGGCCTACTGAAGCTTTCTTT. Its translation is CASSERGPTEAFF.